The subject of this entry is one T cell receptor (beta chain). This specimen comes from a study of long-term antiretroviral therapy in people with HIV. Version v3.0 of the immunoSEQ assay was performed at survey level. Clones were sequenced by immunoSEQ multiplex PCR, and TCRdb holds only the in-frame ones, with some missing. The sample has 20,000 to 25,000 clones; 85% are singletons. Per germline, CDR1 DFQATT and CDR2 SNEGSKA (reference sequence). Trimming removed 6 bases at V and 4 bases at J, with 6 bases between. The CDR3 runs 11 residues. The TCR comes from a young man with HIV. The input for sequencing was unsorted PBMCs, taken 4 years after starting antiretroviral therapy. The chain combines TRBV20-1 with TRBJ2-2; D gene uncertain. The CDR3 loop is CSAVGTGELFF. In DNA form, the CDR3 reads TGCAGTGCCGTCGGCACCGGGGAGCTGTTTTTT.